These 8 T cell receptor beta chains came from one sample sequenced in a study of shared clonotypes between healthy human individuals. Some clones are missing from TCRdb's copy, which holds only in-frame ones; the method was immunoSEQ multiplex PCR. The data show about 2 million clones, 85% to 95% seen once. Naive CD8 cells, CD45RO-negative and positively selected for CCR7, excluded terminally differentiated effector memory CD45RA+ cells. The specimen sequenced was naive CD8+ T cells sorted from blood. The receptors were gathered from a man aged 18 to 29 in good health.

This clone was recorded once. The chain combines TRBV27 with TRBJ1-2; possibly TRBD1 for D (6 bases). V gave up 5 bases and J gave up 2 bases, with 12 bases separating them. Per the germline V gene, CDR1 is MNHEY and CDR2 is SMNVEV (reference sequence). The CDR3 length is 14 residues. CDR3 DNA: TGTGCCAGCAGTCCGAGGACAGAAAACTATGGCTACACCTTC. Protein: CASSPRTENYGYTF.

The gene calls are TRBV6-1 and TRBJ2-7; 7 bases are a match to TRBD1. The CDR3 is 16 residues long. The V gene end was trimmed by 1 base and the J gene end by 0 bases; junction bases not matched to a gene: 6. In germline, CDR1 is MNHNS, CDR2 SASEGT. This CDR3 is CASSEGQGHPSYEQYF. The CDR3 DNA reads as TGTGCCAGCAGTGAAGGACAGGGCCACCCCTCCTACGAGCAGTACTTC.

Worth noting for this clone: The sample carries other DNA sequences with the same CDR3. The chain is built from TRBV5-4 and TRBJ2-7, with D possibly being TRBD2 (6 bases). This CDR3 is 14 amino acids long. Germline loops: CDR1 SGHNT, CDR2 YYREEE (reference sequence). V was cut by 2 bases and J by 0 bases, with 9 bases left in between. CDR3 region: CASSFGGSSYEQYF. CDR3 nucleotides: TGTGCCAGCAGCTTCGGGGGTAGCTCCTACGAGCAGTACTTC. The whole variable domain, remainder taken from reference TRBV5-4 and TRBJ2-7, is ETGVTQSPTHLIKTRGQQVTLRCSSQSGHNTVSWYQQALGQGPQFIFQYYREEENGRGNFPPRFSGLQFPNYSSELNVNALELDDSALYLCASSFGGSSYEQYFGPGTRLTVT.

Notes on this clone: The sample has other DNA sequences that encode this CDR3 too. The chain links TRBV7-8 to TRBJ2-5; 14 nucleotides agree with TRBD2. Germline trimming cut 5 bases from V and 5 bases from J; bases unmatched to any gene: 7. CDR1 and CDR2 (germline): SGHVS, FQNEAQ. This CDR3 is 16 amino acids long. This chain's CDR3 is CASSTGLAGVEETQYF. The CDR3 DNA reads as TGTGCCAGCAGCACGGGACTAGCGGGAGTGGAGGAGACCCAGTACTTC.

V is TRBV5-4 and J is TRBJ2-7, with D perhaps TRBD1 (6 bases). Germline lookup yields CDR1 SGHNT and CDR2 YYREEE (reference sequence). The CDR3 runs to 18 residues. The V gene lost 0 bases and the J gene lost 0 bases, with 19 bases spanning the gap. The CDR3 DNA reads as TGTGCCAGCAGCTTGGAGGGGGTCGGATGGGAGAGCTCCTACGAGCAGTACTTC. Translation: CASSLEGVGWESSYEQYF. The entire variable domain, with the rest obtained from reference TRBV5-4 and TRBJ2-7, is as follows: ETGVTQSPTHLIKTRGQQVTLRCSSQSGHNTVSWYQQALGQGPQFIFQYYREEENGRGNFPPRFSGLQFPNYSSELNVNALELDDSALYLCASSLEGVGWESSYEQYFGPGTRLTVT.

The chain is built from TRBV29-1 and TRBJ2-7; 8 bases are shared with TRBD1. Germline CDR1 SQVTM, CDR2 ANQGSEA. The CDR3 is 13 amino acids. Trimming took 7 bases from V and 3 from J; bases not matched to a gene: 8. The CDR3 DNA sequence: TGCAGCGCCCGGACAGGGAAGGGCTACGAGCAGTACTTC. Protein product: CSARTGKGYEQYF.

The CDR3 spells CASSEDTYEQYF. The CDR3, as DNA: TGTGCCAGCAGCGAAGACACCTACGAGCAGTACTTC. J is TRBJ2-7 and V is TRBV7-6; no clear D. Between the trimmed V and J ends, which lost 5 bases and 2 bases, there was a span of 7 bases. CDR1 SGHVS and CDR2 FNYEAQ come from the germline V gene. CDR3 length equals 12 residues.

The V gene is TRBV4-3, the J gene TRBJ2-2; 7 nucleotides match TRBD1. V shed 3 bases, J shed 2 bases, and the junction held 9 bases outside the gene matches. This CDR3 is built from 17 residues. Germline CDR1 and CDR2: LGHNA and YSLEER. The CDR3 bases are TGCGCCAGCAGCCAGGAGGACGGGACAGCAAACACCGGGGAGCTGTTTTTT. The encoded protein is CASSQEDGTANTGELFF.